The clone carrying this T cell receptor beta chain turned up a few times. Its matching antigen is unknown. This entry is derived from a study of cytomegalovirus exposure and HLA in healthy donors. Study as a whole: Sequencing of around 200 million T cells in an earlier analysis found 100 million to 140 million unique TCR beta sequences. General study results and limits: An observed cluster of highly shared sequence variants was recorded as a likely sequencing artifact.

This PCR relied on a set of 60 Vbeta primers and 13 Jbeta primers. This table comes from immunoSEQ multiplex PCR, and its TCRdb copy is limited to in-frame clones, with some not included. The sample carries 140,000 to 150,000 clones, around 10% recorded once. Germline CDR1 reads SGHRS; CDR2 reads YFSETQ. CDR3 length: 15 residues. Deletions cut 0 bases from V and 5 bases from J, with 14 bases between. The chain employs TRBV5-1 and TRBJ2-5; D perhaps matches TRBD2 (7 bases). Sequencing used PBMCs. This sequence was found in a middle-aged man in good health and CMV-seronegative. CDR3 protein: CASSLEGRGGETQYF. The DNA for the CDR3 is TGCGCCAGCAGCTTGGAGGGCAGGGGAGGGGAGACCCAGTACTTC.